The present T cell receptor beta chain was sequenced within a study of T cells in Graves' hyperthyroidism and ophthalmopathy. This clonotype was observed many times. The antigen is undetermined. Extraction of PBMCs used more than 8.5 ml of fresh peripheral blood. V gave up 2 bases and J gave up 5 bases; unmatched junction bases: 5. The germline CDR1 and CDR2 sequences are SNHLY and FYNNEI. The CDR3 length is 15 residues. RNA transcripts yielded amplified TCR beta CDR3 regions. When the TCR CDR3 underwent first-round RT-PCR, the HTBI primer set was used. TCRdb fed the multiplex PCR reads into MiXCR, producing one record per CDR3 protein. The table shows about 260,000 distinct CDR3 sequences, with about 15% occurring only once. Regarding the study as a whole: Before onset, by a median of approximately 5.9 months, the model predicted ophthalmopathy. Among clonotypes expanded in thyroid above 0.001, most were also found in blood.

The sequence was collected from a young woman with Graves' ophthalmopathy. Sequencing was performed on blood. The chain couples TRBV2 to TRBJ1-2; 10 bases are shared with TRBD1. The CDR3 sequence: CASSEQTGGNYGYTF. The CDR3, as DNA: TGTGCCAGCAGTGAACAGACAGGGGGCAATTATGGCTACACCTTC.